This T cell receptor (beta chain) was observed in a study of radiotherapy plus CTLA-4 blockade in lung cancer. Study at large: Of all patients, around 19% responded objectively and approximately 31% showed disease control. General study findings and limits: After treatment with radiotherapy plus ipilimumab, TCR clones that came from the tumor expanded in blood.

As concerns this clone: The antigen is undetermined.

CDR1 and CDR2 from the germline V gene are SEHNR and FQNEAQ (reference sequence). This CDR3 has 13 residues. J was trimmed by 5 bases and V by 5 bases; bases with no gene match: 5. Focal radiation and CTLA-4 blockade (ipilimumab) were tested in chemo-refractory metastatic non-small-cell lung cancer patients. TCRdb's copy holds only in-frame clones and misses some; the assay was immunoSEQ multiplex PCR. The sample records more than 90,000 clones, approximately 86% being singletons. The sequencing here drew on peripheral blood, taken from a patient treated with radiotherapy plus ipilimumab. The genes are TRBV7-9 and TRBJ2-5; 7 positions agree with TRBD2. This receptor was taken from a human donor with non-small cell lung cancer that progressed on radiotherapy plus ipilimumab. The CDR3 protein is CASSRSGPETQYF. The CDR3 DNA follows: TGTGCCAGCAGCCGTAGCGGGCCCGAGACCCAGTACTTC. Filled out from reference TRBV7-9 and TRBJ2-5, the complete variable domain reads DTGVSQNPRHKITKRGQNVTFRCDPISEHNRLYWYRQTLGQGPEFLTYFQNEAQLEKSRLLSDRFSAERPKGSFSTLEIQRTEQGDSAMYLCASSRSGPETQYFGPGTRLLVL.